The table lists the clone carrying this T cell receptor beta chain with many counts. Its antigen is unidentified. This CDR3 has 12 amino acids. Trimming removed 5 bases from V and 6 bases from J, with 9 bases in between. Germline V gene sequence: CDR1 SGHAT, CDR2 FQNNGV. For TCR beta, libraries came from quantitative 5'-RACE with molecular barcodes. TCRdb passed the 5' RACE reads through MiXCR, listing each CDR3 protein once. This sample yields hundreds of thousands of distinct CDR3 sequences, of which around 19% are seen a single time; under 8.5% belongs to the top ten. This sample was taken from a study of CD8 T cells in ankylosing spondylitis. Notes on the study in general: Those disease-linked clones were CD8+; they were also relatively rare in peripheral blood. Significant enrichment of disease-linked clones was reportedly seen in matched ankylosing spondylitis synovial fluid. The study identified a TCR beta motif of about eight highly homologous variants that appeared characteristic of ankylosing spondylitis blood.

This TCR was sampled from a male donor with ankylosing spondylitis or in good health (not recorded which). The chain uses TRBV11-2 and TRBJ2-3; D unclear. Sequences were obtained from blood, either unsorted or a sorted T cell fraction (not recorded which). The CDR3 loop reads CASSPTLDTQYF. CDR3 DNA sequence: TGTGCCAGCAGCCCGACTCTGGATACGCAGTATTTT.